A single sample gave rise to the 12 T cell receptor beta chains below, sequenced in a study of T cells in Graves' hyperthyroidism and ophthalmopathy. TCR beta CDR3 regions were amplified from RNA transcripts. Primed by the HTBI set, a first-round RT-PCR was run on the TCR CDR3. TCRdb re-analysed the multiplex PCR reads in MiXCR, keeping a single row per CDR3 protein. This table holds 600,000 to 850,000 distinct CDR3 sequences, roughly 20% found once. The sample was blood. These receptors were collected from a woman in her forties or fifties with Graves' hyperthyroidism that later progressed to Graves' ophthalmopathy.

A few counts support this clonotype. V gene TRBV7-9 combines with J gene TRBJ1-2; D might be TRBD1 (5 bases). V dropped 6 bases and J dropped 5 bases, with 16 bases sitting between them. This CDR3 region has 14 residues. The germline V gene has CDR1 SEHNR and CDR2 FQNEAQ (reference sequence). As DNA, the CDR3 is TGTGCCAGCAGGTCGGCAGGGAGGGTTTATGGCTACACCTTC. It translates to CASRSAGRVYGYTF.

The chain couples TRBV7-2 to TRBJ1-4; the D gene is possibly TRBD1 (6 bases). Trimming pared 5 bases from V and 7 bases from J, leaving 20 bases between. Germline V gene lookup returns CDR1 SGHTA and CDR2 FQGNSA. The CDR3 spans 16 residues. The CDR3 sequence is CASSPTPMGASEKLFF. The CDR3, as DNA: TGTGCCAGCAGCCCAACCCCGATGGGGGCGAGTGAAAAACTGTTTTTT.

This clonotype has just a few counts. The rearrangement links TRBV9 to TRBJ2-2; D is uncertain. The CDR3 is made up of 13 amino acids. Germline V gene data show CDR1 as SGDLS and CDR2 as YYNGEE. Deletions cut 3 bases from V and 4 bases from J, with 7 bases between. The CDR3: CASSAFSTGELFF. The CDR3 DNA reads as TGTGCCAGCAGCGCCTTTAGCACCGGGGAGCTGTTTTTT.

This clonotype has ten or more counts. V and J are TRBV11-2 and TRBJ2-3; D gene uncertain. The germline V and J ends were trimmed by 0 bases and 8 bases, with 12 bases remaining between them. Germline CDR1 reads SGHAT; CDR2 reads FQNNGV. The CDR3 totals 14 residues. The CDR3 region is CASSLDYGDGTQYF. For the CDR3, the DNA is TGTGCCAGCAGCTTAGATTACGGCGACGGTACGCAGTATTTT.

V and J are TRBV7-2 and TRBJ2-2; 15 nucleotides line up with TRBD2. The germline V gene encodes CDR1 SGHTA and CDR2 FQGNSA. The CDR3 runs to 17 residues. After removal of 7 bases from V and 1 base from J, the junction contained 4 bases not matched to a gene. This CDR3 is CASILGLAGGNTGELFF. The CDR3 DNA sequence: TGTGCCAGCATCCTGGGACTAGCGGGGGGGAACACCGGGGAGCTGTTTTTT. The full variable domain, with the rest looked up from reference TRBV7-2 and TRBJ2-2, is GAGVSQSPSNKVTEKGKDVELRCDPISGHTALYWYRQSLGQGLEFLIYFQGNSAPDKSGLPSDRFSAERTGGSVSTLTIQRTQQEDSAVYLCASILGLAGGNTGELFFGEGSRLTVL.

This chain joins TRBV20-1 and TRBJ2-2; either TRBD1 or TRBD2 may fit D (6 bases each). Germline values: CDR1 DFQATT, CDR2 SNEGSKA (reference sequence). The CDR3 contains 13 residues. The CDR3 here is CSAPRGGTGELFF. The CDR3 nucleotides are TGCAGCGCCCCCAGGGGAGGCACCGGGGAGCTGTTTTTT.

This clonotype was counted at least ten times. The genes are TRBV2 and TRBJ1-5; D is ambiguous. The CDR3 sequence is 15 residues long. Per the germline V gene, CDR1 is SNHLY and CDR2 is FYNNEI. V gave up 3 bases and J gave up 0 bases, with 9 bases separating them. The CDR3 DNA follows: TGTGCCAGCAGTGAGTTTATCCTTAGCAATCAGCCCCAGCATTTT. It translates to CASSEFILSNQPQHF.

This clonotype was detected many times. The V gene is TRBV12-3 or TRBV12-4, the J gene TRBJ1-4, with 9 positions matching TRBD1. J gave up 8 bases and V 10 bases, and 8 bases lay outside the gene matches. The CDR3 loop spans 13 amino acids. CDR3 coding DNA: TGTGCCACCCAGTCGACAGGGGGAGAAAAACTGTTTTTT. Residues: CATQSTGGEKLFF.

This clonotype was observed a handful of times. This rearrangement joins TRBV5-1 to TRBJ2-2; D gene ambiguous. Trimming took off 1 base at V and 0 bases at J, with 10 bases between the two ends. The CDR3 is made up of 16 amino acids. The germline gives CDR1 SGHRS, CDR2 YFSETQ. This CDR3 is CASSLSTTANTGELFF. DNA of the CDR3: TGCGCCAGCAGCTTGTCGACGACCGCGAACACCGGGGAGCTGTTTTTT.

This clonotype was observed a single time. At one end, the junction sequence differs from germline, possibly due to a read error. The rearrangement joins TRBV5-1 to TRBJ2-2, with a possible D match to TRBD2 (5 bases). Germline CDR1 SGHRS, CDR2 YFSETQ. CDR3 length equals 13 residues. In DNA, the CDR3 is TGTGCCAGCAGCCACCCGGGGAGCGGGGAGCTGTTTTTT. It is translated as CASSHPGSGELFF.

The genes are TRBV6-1 and TRBJ1-4; D remains unclear. The CDR3 has 17 amino acids. CDR1 MNHNS and CDR2 SASEGT come from the germline V gene. The V and J ends lost 6 bases and 4 bases respectively, with 21 bases between them. The CDR3 sequence: CASSQQNTREVNEKLFF. In nucleotides, the CDR3 is TGTGCCAGCAGCCAGCAGAACACAAGGGAGGTTAATGAAAAACTGTTTTTT.

This chain links TRBV14 with TRBJ2-5; D is perhaps TRBD2 (6 bases). Germline CDR1 reads SGHDN; CDR2 reads FVKESK. The CDR3 is 13 residues long. The ends were cut back, 7 bases at V and 2 bases at J, with 11 bases in the middle. Written as DNA, the CDR3 is TGTGCCAGCACCCGGGCGGGGCAAGAGACCCAGTACTTC. Translating it yields CASTRAGQETQYF.